These 24 T cell receptor beta chains share one sample of origin, sequenced in a study of tumor and adjacent non-tumor tissue in lung cancer. Three rounds of nested PCR, following a modified ARM-PCR protocol, produced the TCRbeta library. TCRdb reanalysed the multiplex PCR reads using MiXCR and keeps one entry per CDR3 protein. The table shows approximately 100,000 distinct CDR3 sequences, with around three fifths occurring only once. The template was RNA from unsorted bulk tissue. The normal lung tissue was taken more than 3 cm from the tumor edge. Sequencing was done on a sample of distant non-tumor lung tissue. The receptors derive from a man aged 30 to 39 with non-small cell lung cancer.

As to this clonotype: A read error may be the cause here, since a much bigger clone is one base away. CDR3 sequence reads: CASSYTSGGNLFF. DNA for the CDR3: TGTGCCAGCAGTTACACCTCAGGGGGAAACCTGTTTTTT. The chain joins TRBV6-5 to TRBJ1-4, with 7 bases aligning to TRBD1. The CDR3 sequence is 13 residues long. In germline, CDR1 is MNHEY, CDR2 SVGAGI. With V trimmed by 2 bases and J by 14 bases, 8 bases remained unmatched.

The rearrangement joins TRBV7-9 to TRBJ2-3; 7 positions agree with TRBD2. J gave up 2 bases and V 5 bases, and 7 bases lay outside the gene matches. Per the germline V gene, CDR1 is SEHNR and CDR2 is FQNEAQ (reference sequence). The CDR3 runs to 15 residues. CDR3: CASSIWRGTTDTQYF. The CDR3, as DNA: TGTGCCAGCAGCATCTGGCGGGGGACCACAGATACGCAGTATTTT.

Remarks on this clonotype: One junction end disagrees with the germline gene, perhaps due to a read error. The V and J genes are TRBV11-2 and TRBJ1-2; D is ambiguous. Looked up from germline, CDR1 is SGHAT and CDR2 is FQNNGV. The CDR3 sequence is 14 residues long. The CDR3 region has the DNA TGTGCCAACAGCTTAGTTCCGCGGAACTATGGCTACACCTTC. Protein: CANSLVPRNYGYTF.

To note about this clonotype: One end of the junction is discordant with germline, which a read error may explain. The chain employs TRBV11-2 and TRBJ2-7, with 7 nucleotides matching TRBD2. Looked up from germline, CDR1 is SGHAT and CDR2 is FQNNGV. CDR3 length: 11 residues. The CDR3 protein is CASSGRDEQHF. CDR3 coding DNA: TGTGCCAGCAGCGGGAGGGACGAGCAGCACTTC.

Concerning this clonotype itself: At one boundary the junction diverges from the germline segment, which might be a read error. The chain combines TRBV11-2 with TRBJ2-3, with D perhaps matching TRBD2 (7 bases). CDR1 is SGHAT, CDR2 FQNNGV, per germline. This CDR3 region has 17 residues. In nucleotides, the CDR3 is TGTACCAGCAGCCCATACCCCGGGGGGCAGATCACAGATACACAGTATTTT. It is translated as CTSSPYPGGQITDTQYF.

A remark on this clonotype: At one end the junction does not follow the germline gene, possibly because of a read error. The V gene is TRBV12-3 or TRBV12-4, the J gene TRBJ1-1, with no clear D. This CDR3 region has 13 residues. The DNA of the CDR3 is TGTGCCAGCAGCCTTACACAGAACACTGAAGCTCTCTTT. This codes for CASSLTQNTEALF.

For this clonotype: One end of the junction is discordant with germline, which a read error may explain. CDR3: CSVEGSGTNTEAFF. The CDR3 nucleotides read TGCAGCGTAGAAGGAAGTGGGACGAACACTGAAGCTTTCTTT. The rearrangement joins TRBV29-1 to TRBJ1-1; the D gene is possibly TRBD1 (5 bases). CDR1 and CDR2 (germline): SQVTM, ANQGSEA. The CDR3 is 14 amino acids. Using reference TRBV29-1 and TRBJ1-1 for the parts outside the CDR3, the full variable domain is SAVISQKPSRDICQRGTSLTIQCQVDSQVTMMFWYRQQPGQSLTLIATANQGSEATYESGFVIDKFPISRPNLTFSTLTVSNMSPEDSSIYLCSVEGSGTNTEAFFGQGTRLTVV.

In regard to this clonotype: An end of the junction differs from the germline gene, which may be a read error. The genes are TRBV11-3 and TRBJ2-5; 9 bases line up with TRBD2. The CDR3 runs 15 residues. Germline CDR1 SGHNT, CDR2 YENEEA. CDR3 in DNA: TGTGCCAGCAGCATAGAAGCGGGAGGCCAAGAGACCCAGTACTTT. Translation gives CASSIEAGGQETQYF.

This clonotype was detected only once. The chain uses TRBV29-1 and TRBJ1-3, with D possibly TRBD1 on 5 matching bases. Germline loops: CDR1 SQVTM, CDR2 ANQGSEA. This CDR3 has 13 amino acids. V lost 5 bases and J 8 bases, leaving 16 bases between the germline ends. Written as DNA, the CDR3 is TGCAGCGTTCAGACAGCCTCTAAAGACACCATATATTTT. Translating it yields CSVQTASKDTIYF.

This clonotype was seen a handful of times. The chain links TRBV6-6 to TRBJ1-1; D not resolved. The V gene lost 4 bases and the J gene lost 1 base, with 7 bases spanning the gap. Germline assignment: CDR1 MNHNY and CDR2 SVGAGI (reference sequence). The CDR3 runs to 13 residues. This chain's CDR3 is CASSLKGNTEAFF. CDR3 sequence (DNA): TGTGCCAGCAGTTTAAAAGGGAACACTGAAGCTTTCTTT.

This clonotype was found once. Germline is not matched at one junction end, which may reflect a read error. J is TRBJ1-2 and V is TRBV11-2, with D perhaps TRBD1 (5 bases). This CDR3 comprises 14 residues. Per germline, CDR1 SGHAT and CDR2 FQNNGV. As DNA, the CDR3 is TGTGCCACCAGCTTAGGGGTAGGGGAAAATGGCTACACCTTC. This translates into CATSLGVGENGYTF. The entire variable domain, with the rest obtained from reference TRBV11-2 and TRBJ1-2, is as follows: EAGVAQSPRYKIIEKRQSVAFWCNPISGHATLYWYQQILGQGPKLLIQFQNNGVVDDSQLPKDRFSAERLKGVDSTLKIQPAKLEDSAVYLCATSLGVGENGYTFGSGTRLTVV.

As concerns this clonotype: One end of the junction varies from germline; a read error may be responsible. CDR3 protein: CAGRPTGQGARELFF. CDR3 DNA sequence: TGTGCCGGTAGGCCAACGGGACAGGGGGCCAGGGAGCTGTTTTTT. This chain links TRBV19 with TRBJ2-2, with 12 bases that match TRBD1. This CDR3 comprises 15 residues. CDR1 and CDR2 (germline): LNHDA, SQIVND (reference sequence).

Comment on this clonotype: A much larger clone differs by one base, so this may be a read error. J is TRBJ1-2 and V is TRBV4-3, with D possibly matching TRBD1 (5 bases). This CDR3 has 14 residues. The V end was cut by 4 bases, the J end by 4 bases, with 13 bases between. Germline-derived CDR1 and CDR2 are LGHNA and YSLEER. The CDR3 sequence: CASSLGGTSYGYTF. CDR3 bases: TGCGCCAGCAGCCTCGGGGGTACTTCCTATGGCTACACCTTC.

This clonotype has only a few counts. It may be a read error: a sequence one base away is much more abundant. No conserved phenylalanine or tryptophan ends this CDR3, so it is likely a read error. J is TRBJ2-3 and V is TRBV6-2 or TRBV6-3; D is undetermined. The CDR3 loop spans 12 amino acids. The germline V and J ends were trimmed by 0 bases and 8 bases, with 6 bases remaining between them. CDR1 is MNHEY, CDR2 SVGEGT, per germline. The chain's CDR3 is CASSYSKGTQYL. The CDR3 nucleotides are TGTGCCAGCAGTTACTCGAAGGGTACGCAGTATCTT.

In regard to this clonotype: A read error may be the cause here, since a much bigger clone is one base away. The chain combines TRBV6-2 or TRBV6-3 with TRBJ1-4; no reliable D call. Germline V lookup: CDR1 MNHEY, CDR2 SVGEGT. The CDR3 consists of 14 residues. As DNA, the CDR3 is TGTGCCAGCAGTCATGAGGCAACTAATGAAAAACTGTTATTT. The encoded protein is CASSHEATNEKLLF.

This clonotype was picked up one time. Its ends do not fully match the called genes, so a read error is possible. The chain has TRBV20-1 and TRBJ2-5; weak D call: TRBD2 (7 bases). The CDR3 loop spans 15 amino acids. From germline, CDR1 is DFQATT and CDR2 SNEGSKA (reference sequence). This CDR3 is CIARDPRGPPEAQYF. CDR3 coding DNA: TGCATTGCTAGAGATCCGCGGGGGCCCCCCGAGGCCCAGTACTTC.

With regard to this clonotype: A read error may explain this, as a much larger clone is one base away. J is TRBJ2-3 and V is TRBV7-8, with D perhaps assigned TRBD1 or TRBD2 (5 bases each). V gave up 1 base and J gave up 6 bases, with 14 bases separating them. CDR3 length: 15 residues. Germline loops: CDR1 SGHVS, CDR2 FQNEAQ. CDR3: CASSLVTGAKDTQYF. DNA for the CDR3: TGTGCCAGCAGCTTAGTAACCGGGGCTAAGGATACGCAGTATTTT.

About this clonotype: A junction end diverges from the germline sequence, so it may reflect a read error. The genes are TRBV11-2 and TRBJ1-4; TRBD1 is a possible D gene (6 bases). Per the germline V gene, CDR1 is SGHAT and CDR2 is FQNNGV. The CDR3 extends over 14 amino acids. CDR3 loop: CVSSLDGGGERLFF. Here the CDR3 DNA reads TGTGTCAGCAGCTTAGATGGAGGGGGAGAAAGACTGTTTTTT.

Comments on this clonotype: The conserved final phenylalanine or tryptophan is absent from the CDR3, which likely points to a read error. V and J are TRBV27 and TRBJ2-5; TRBD2 matches 15 bases. V shed 3 bases, J shed 5 bases, and the junction held 13 bases outside the gene matches. There are 19 residues in the CDR3. In germline, CDR1 is MNHEY, CDR2 SMNVEV (reference sequence). The CDR3 nucleotides read TGTGCCAGCAGTTTTGTCGGACTAGCGGGGGGGCCTAGTGGCGAGACCCAGTACATC. This sequence encodes CASSFVGLAGGPSGETQYI.

The chain combines TRBV11-2 with TRBJ2-5; a weak D match, TRBD2 (5 bases). The germline V gene has CDR1 SGHAT and CDR2 FQNNGV. V lost 1 base to trimming and J lost 3 bases, with 15 bases between them. This CDR3 spans 16 amino acids. The CDR3 nucleotides read TGTGCCAGCAGCTTAGGTCTCTCAGAGGGCGAAGAGACCCAGTACTTC. Protein: CASSLGLSEGEETQYF.

At least ten counts were recorded for this clonotype. The V call is TRBV5-4, the J call TRBJ2-2, with TRBD2 matching over 14 bases. V gave up 4 bases and J gave up 4 bases; unmatched junction bases: 6. CDR1 is SGHNT and CDR2 is YYREEE in the germline V gene (reference sequence). This CDR3 region has 17 residues. The CDR3 region is CASSNGLAGGSTGELFF. The CDR3 region has the DNA TGTGCCAGCAGCAACGGACTAGCGGGAGGAAGCACCGGGGAGCTGTTTTTT.

The genes are TRBV12-3 or TRBV12-4 and TRBJ1-2, with a possible D match to TRBD1 (5 bases). V dropped 9 bases and J dropped 11 bases, with 16 bases sitting between them. This CDR3 is built from 11 residues. The CDR3 DNA reads as TGTGCCAGGAATGTAGGGACTGGTTACACCTTC. It codes for CARNVGTGYTF.

In the case of this clonotype: A junction end diverges from the germline sequence, so it may reflect a read error. J is TRBJ2-5 and V is TRBV6-2 or TRBV6-3, with 8 bases identical to TRBD2. The germline CDR1 and CDR2 sequences are MNHEY and SVGEGT. The CDR3 runs to 15 residues. CDR3: CASSYLGLVQETQYF. CDR3 in DNA: TGTGCTAGCAGTTACCTGGGACTAGTCCAAGAGACCCAGTACTTC.

V is TRBV11-2 and J is TRBJ2-5; D gene unclear. CDR3 length equals 14 residues. In germline, CDR1 is SGHAT, CDR2 FQNNGV. V was clipped by 5 bases and J by 4 bases, with 14 bases between them. CDR3 region: CASSSRLVLETQYF. CDR3 in DNA: TGTGCCAGCAGCAGTCGACTCGTCCTAGAGACCCAGTACTTC.